This T cell receptor beta chain came from a study of Tregs in tolerant kidney transplant recipients. Overall study: Mixed chimerism was transient after nonmyeloablative marrow transplants from related graft donors.

Findings of the study overall: For some patients, primers changed over time, blocking nucleotide-level comparison.

Germline loops: CDR1 SQVTM, CDR2 ANQGSEA. CDR3 length: 15 amino acids. Unmatched junction bases numbered 2, after V lost 3 bases and J lost 0 bases. With regard to this clone: Its antigen is not known.

Profiling relied on immunoSEQ multiplex PCR, and the TCRdb table lists in-frame clones only, not all of them. Of about 110,000 clones listed, around 91% are singletons. Unstimulated Tregs (CD4+CD25+CD127-) and CD4+CD25- non-Tregs were sorted from PBMCs. The chain uses TRBV29-1 and TRBJ2-3, with 11 bases lining up with TRBD2. Sequenced material: CD4+ T cells from blood, taken before the transplant. This clonotype was obtained from a human donor who received a combined kidney and bone marrow transplant. The CDR3 spells CSVDRLAGSTDTQYF. CDR3 DNA: TGCAGCGTTGACCGACTAGCGGGGAGCACAGATACGCAGTATTTT.